These T cell receptor beta chains were read from a single sample in a study of blood T cell repertoires in COVID-19. Profiling relied on immunoSEQ multiplex PCR, and the TCRdb table lists in-frame clones only, not all of them. The sample shows over 150,000 clones, approximately 83% of them seen only once. Specimen: peripheral blood. The origin of the receptors is an older woman with acute or convalescent COVID-19. Each CDR3 is given with its conserved first and last residue. The D gene is left open where the match is weak. Size is omitted from some rows. Given values are once, few, many or a class for expanded clones.

j_call,clone_size,d_call,v_call,cdr3_nt,cdr3_aa
TRBJ1-1,NA,TRBD1,TRBV4-2,TGTGCCAGCAGGGGATTGGGACAGGGGGATAACACTGAAGCTTTCTTT,CASRGLGQGDNTEAFF
TRBJ2-5,NA,NA,TRBV12-3/TRBV12-4,TGTGCCAGCATCCGGGGGTTGACCCAGTACTTC,CASIRGLTQYF
TRBJ2-3,NA,TRBD1,TRBV6-6,TGTGCCAGCACCCCTCGCGCGACAGGGAGCACAGATACGCAGTATTTT,CASTPRATGSTDTQYF
TRBJ2-7,NA,TRBD1,TRBV5-1,TGCGCCAGCAGCCCCTTCGGACAGGGTAACTCCTACGAGCAGTACTTC,CASSPFGQGNSYEQYF
TRBJ1-5,once,TRBD1,TRBV7-6,TGTGCCAGCAGCTTAGGACAGGGCCCCCCCAATAGCAATCAGCCCCAGCATTTT,CASSLGQGPPNSNQPQHF
TRBJ1-4,NA,NA,TRBV19,TGTGCCAGTAGTTTACCAGGTGCAACTAATGAAAAACTGTTTTTT,CASSLPGATNEKLFF
TRBJ2-7,NA,NA,TRBV6-4,TGTGCCAGCAGGGGGACAAGGGCCTACGAGCAGTACTTC,CASRGTRAYEQYF
TRBJ1-2,NA,TRBD1,TRBV9,TGTGCCAGCAGCGTTACCGGGACAGGGGGGCCGGGCTACACCTTC,CASSVTGTGGPGYTF
TRBJ2-1,NA,TRBD2,TRBV11-3,TGTGCCAGCAGCAGCGGGGGGCGAAGTGAGCAGTTCTTC,CASSSGGRSEQFF
TRBJ1-2,once,NA,TRBV20-1,TGCAGTGCTAGTCGCAGGGTGGAGGGCTACACCTTC,CSASRRVEGYTF
TRBJ2-5,NA,NA,TRBV29-1,TGCAGCGTTTCGCGACAGCAAGAGACCCAGTACTTC,CSVSRQQETQYF
TRBJ1-5,NA,NA,TRBV16,TGTGCCAGCAGCCCCAGTTCCCGAAATCAGCCCCAGCATTTT,CASSPSSRNQPQHF
TRBJ1-5,NA,TRBD1,TRBV6-2/TRBV6-3,TGTGCCAGCAGTTACGGATTGGTAGGGGGCTTTCATCAGCCCCAGCATTTT,CASSYGLVGGFHQPQHF
TRBJ2-1,NA,TRBD2,TRBV9,TGTGCCAGCAGCGATAGCGGGGGGGGAGGGAATGAGCAGTTCTTC,CASSDSGGGGNEQFF
TRBJ2-4,NA,TRBD1,TRBV6-2/TRBV6-3,TGTGCCAGCAGTTACGGAGGGACAGGGCTAATCATTCAGTACTTC,CASSYGGTGLIIQYF
TRBJ2-1,NA,TRBD1,TRBV19,TGTGCCAGTAGCCGCTCCGGGACAGGGGACAATGAGCAGTTCTTC,CASSRSGTGDNEQFF
TRBJ1-4,NA,NA,TRBV9,TGTGCCAGCACCTTAGGGGCAGCAACTAATGAAAAACTGTTTTTT,CASTLGAATNEKLFF
TRBJ1-5,NA,NA,TRBV15,TGTGCCACCAGCAGAGAATGGGCAAGCAATCAGCCCCAGCATTTT,CATSREWASNQPQHF
TRBJ2-7,NA,NA,TRBV5-1,TGCGCCAGCAGCTTGGATCCAGGGGGGATCTCCTACGAGCAGTACTTC,CASSLDPGGISYEQYF
TRBJ1-1,NA,NA,TRBV5-1,TGCGCCAGCAGCTTGGATAGGGGCACTGAAGCTTTCTTT,CASSLDRGTEAFF
TRBJ1-2,once,TRBD1,TRBV7-8,TGTGCCAGCAGCCAGGACAGGTCGATGGGGGGCTACACCTTC,CASSQDRSMGGYTF
TRBJ2-2,NA,TRBD1,TRBV27,TGTGCCAGCAGTCACAGGGGAGAGACCGGGGAGCTGTTTTTT,CASSHRGETGELFF
TRBJ2-7,NA,NA,TRBV6-2/TRBV6-3,TGTGCCAGCAGTTACCAGGACTACCTAAGCTCCTACGAGCAGTACTTC,CASSYQDYLSSYEQYF
TRBJ2-7,few,TRBD2,TRBV19,TGTGCCAGTAGTTTGACTAGCGGGGGTTACGAGCAGTACTTC,CASSLTSGGYEQYF
TRBJ1-3,NA,NA,TRBV28,TGTGCCAGCAGTTTAAGGGGGAAGGGTAGTAGATCTGGAAACACCATATATTTT,CASSLRGKGSRSGNTIYF
TRBJ2-7,NA,TRBD2,TRBV2,TGTGCCAGCATGAGACTAGCGGGGGGGAACTACGAGCAGTACTTC,CASMRLAGGNYEQYF
TRBJ2-5,NA,NA,TRBV7-5,TGTGCCAGAAGCCCGGCGCGGGGCGGGGACCTCACCCCAGAGACCCAGTACTTC,CARSPARGGDLTPETQYF
TRBJ2-7,NA,NA,TRBV7-2,TGTGCCAGCAGCTTAGGGGGCGGGGGCCCCACCTACGAGCAGTACTTC,CASSLGGGGPTYEQYF
TRBJ1-1,NA,NA,TRBV6-5,TGTGCCAGCAGACGGGACACTGAAGCTTTCTTT,CASRRDTEAFF
TRBJ2-1,few,TRBD2,TRBV11-2,TGTGCCAGCAGCTTAGCGGGGGGGAGGAGGTCCTACAATGAGCAGTTCTTC,CASSLAGGRRSYNEQFF
TRBJ1-6,NA,TRBD1,TRBV7-9,TGTGCCACCAAGCAGGGGGACATCAATTCACCCCTCCACTTT,CATKQGDINSPLHF
TRBJ1-2,NA,NA,TRBV4-1,TGCGCCAGCAGCCCCGTTAGCACTAACTATGGCTACACCTTC,CASSPVSTNYGYTF
TRBJ1-6,NA,TRBD1,TRBV30,TGTGCCTGGGAAGAACAGGGGGCGCGTAGTTCACCCCTCCACTTT,CAWEEQGARSSPLHF
TRBJ2-3,NA,TRBD2,TRBV3-1/TRBV3-2,TGTGCCAGCAGCCAAGATCGGGGGGGAAAAGGAGATACGCAGTATTTT,CASSQDRGGKGDTQYF
TRBJ2-4,few,NA,TRBV2,TGTGCCAGCACCATTCAGGGTGGATGGGCTAACATTCAGTACTTC,CASTIQGGWANIQYF
TRBJ1-5,NA,TRBD1,TRBV27,TGTGCCAGCAGTTTTCTCGGGACAGGGGTGGGTCAGCCCCAGCATTTT,CASSFLGTGVGQPQHF
TRBJ2-6,NA,NA,TRBV19,TGTGCCAGTAGGCCGGGGAGCTCTGGGGCCAACGTCCTGACTTTC,CASRPGSSGANVLTF
TRBJ2-3,NA,TRBD1,TRBV5-1,TGCGCCAGCAGGCCGACAGGGGAGGTTACAGATACGCAGTATTTT,CASRPTGEVTDTQYF
TRBJ1-3,NA,TRBD1,TRBV30,TGTGCCTGGAGTGTCCGACAGGGGGCGAAGCCTGGAAACACCATATATTTT,CAWSVRQGAKPGNTIYF
TRBJ1-1,NA,TRBD1,TRBV6-5,TGTGCCAGCAGTTACTCGAGGGGGCAGAACACTGAAGCTTTCTTT,CASSYSRGQNTEAFF
TRBJ2-5,NA,NA,TRBV6-2/TRBV6-3,TGTGCCAGCAGCCCCTCCCGGGAGACCCAGTACTTC,CASSPSRETQYF
TRBJ1-3,NA,NA,TRBV18,TGTGCCAGCTCACGACAGAATGGAAACACCATATATTTT,CASSRQNGNTIYF
TRBJ2-7,NA,NA,TRBV3-1/TRBV3-2,TGTGCCAGCAGCTACCCGGGACTTATCACGTACGAGCAGTACTTC,CASSYPGLITYEQYF
TRBJ2-1,NA,TRBD2,TRBV7-8,TGTGCCAGCTTTGACCGAGCGGGGGTCCAGAGCTCCTACAATGAGCAGTTCTTC,CASFDRAGVQSSYNEQFF
TRBJ1-2,few,TRBD1,TRBV18,TGTGCCAGCTCACCGGCAGGGGGCCTCTATGGCTACACCTTC,CASSPAGGLYGYTF
TRBJ1-1,NA,NA,TRBV6-5,TGTGCCAGCAGTTACCCCGGAGGGACTGAAGCTTTCTTT,CASSYPGGTEAFF
TRBJ1-5,few,TRBD1,TRBV3-1/TRBV3-2,TGTGCCAGCAGCCAAGAGAGGGGACAGGGCAGAACCACGCCCCAGCATTTT,CASSQERGQGRTTPQHF
TRBJ2-7,NA,TRBD1,TRBV6-2/TRBV6-3,TGTGCCAGCAGTTTGTACCCGGGACAGGGTTACTACGAGCAGTACTTC,CASSLYPGQGYYEQYF
TRBJ1-6,NA,NA,TRBV6-6,TGTGCCAGCAGTCCCGGACGGGGATCCCATAATTCACCCCTCCACTTT,CASSPGRGSHNSPLHF
TRBJ2-7,NA,TRBD1,TRBV28,TGTGCCAGCAACCCGACAGGGGGAAAAAGCTCCTACGAGCAGTACTTC,CASNPTGGKSSYEQYF
TRBJ2-7,NA,NA,TRBV10-2,TGCGCCAGCATGGGGGACTTCTCCTCCTACGAGCAGTACTTC,CASMGDFSSYEQYF
TRBJ1-2,NA,TRBD1,TRBV28,TGTGCCAGCAGTTCTCGCCCTGGGACAGGTGGGGAGGGTAACTATGGCTACACCTTC,CASSSRPGTGGEGNYGYTF
TRBJ2-2,NA,NA,TRBV30,TGTGCCTGGAGTTTGGGGGGTGGGGAGCTGTTTTTT,CAWSLGGGELFF
TRBJ1-1,NA,NA,TRBV10-3,TGTGCCATCAGTGAGTCGGCACCAAACACTGAAGCTTTCTTT,CAISESAPNTEAFF